This T cell receptor beta chain appears in the sequencing data of a study of blood T cells in healthy people across ages. A J-beta primer mix and a sample-barcoded 5' primer were used in a second PCR of about 6 to 12 cycles. Via MiXCR, TCRdb re-called the 5' RACE reads, giving one row per CDR3 protein. The table has about 1.6 million distinct CDR3 sequences, roughly 32% seen once. Trimming removed 1 base at V and 0 bases at J, with 14 bases between. Germline CDR1 is SQVTM and CDR2 is ANQGSEA. This CDR3 spans 16 amino acids. Sequences were obtained from blood. The gene calls are TRBV29-1 and TRBJ2-3; weak D call: TRBD2 (5 bases). This clonotype originated in a young woman in good health. The CDR3 sequence: CSVEARLATSTDTQYF. In nucleotides, the CDR3 is TGCAGCGTTGAAGCTCGTCTAGCCACTAGCACAGATACGCAGTATTTT.